A selection of T cell receptor beta chains follows, all from one sample in a study of cytomegalovirus exposure and HLA in healthy donors. The protocol was immunoSEQ multiplex PCR, while the TCRdb copy is restricted to in-frame clones and leaves out a portion. The table includes roughly 250,000 clones, around 65% detected once. Sequenced sample: PBMCs. The receptors were gathered from a female donor in good health and CMV-seronegative. Each CDR3 is given with its conserved first and last residue. The D gene is left open where the match is weak. Clone sizes are given selectively: once, few, many, or a class where the clone is expanded.

size: NA; D: TRBD1; V: TRBV18; J: TRBJ2-1; DNA: TGTGCCAGCTCACTGACAGGGAGTCATGAGCAGTTCTTC; CDR3: CASSLTGSHEQFF
size: NA; D: NA; V: TRBV5-1; J: TRBJ1-2; DNA: TGCGCCAGCAGCTTGTCGGGGTACCCTGGCTACACCTTC; CDR3: CASSLSGYPGYTF
size: once; D: TRBD1; V: TRBV27; J: TRBJ1-1; DNA: TGTGCCAGCAGTTTTTATCCCGGGACAGGGAGTGCTGAAGCTTTCTTT; CDR3: CASSFYPGTGSAEAFF
size: NA; D: TRBD2; V: TRBV18; J: TRBJ2-2; DNA: TGTGCCAGCTCATCACGTCCGGGACTAGCTAACCCCCTAAACACCGGGGAGCTGTTTTTT; CDR3: CASSSRPGLANPLNTGELFF
size: NA; D: TRBD1; V: TRBV10-1; J: TRBJ2-1; DNA: TGCGCCAGCAGTGACCGGACAGGAGACTACAATGAGCAGTTCTTC; CDR3: CASSDRTGDYNEQFF
size: NA; D: TRBD1; V: TRBV9; J: TRBJ1-2; DNA: TGTGCCAGCAGCACTACTTCCCTACGGACAGGGGCCGTAGTCGGCTACACCTTC; CDR3: CASSTTSLRTGAVVGYTF
size: few; D: NA; V: TRBV6-1; J: TRBJ2-7; DNA: TGTGCCAGCAGTGAAAACAGGCCCTACTTTGTCTACGAGCAGTACTTC; CDR3: CASSENRPYFVYEQYF
size: NA; D: TRBD2; V: TRBV28; J: TRBJ2-1; DNA: TGTGCCAGCAGAAAGAGCGGGACTAGCGCAGTGGAGGAGCAGTTCTTC; CDR3: CASRKSGTSAVEEQFF
size: NA; D: TRBD1; V: TRBV2; J: TRBJ2-7; DNA: TGTGCCAGCAGGGCCGGGACAGGAGGGTTTAACGAGCAGTACTTC; CDR3: CASRAGTGGFNEQYF
size: NA; D: NA; V: TRBV15; J: TRBJ2-6; DNA: TGTGCCACCAGCAGAGATGAGGCTGGGGGCGGCTCTGGGGCCAACGTCCTGACTTTC; CDR3: CATSRDEAGGGSGANVLTF
size: NA; D: NA; V: TRBV28; J: TRBJ2-2; DNA: TGTGCCAGCAGCCCACCGGCTGGAGACACCGGGGAGCTGTTTTTT; CDR3: CASSPPAGDTGELFF
size: NA; D: NA; V: TRBV2; J: TRBJ2-7; DNA: TGTGCCAGCAGTCGCGACAGGATCGGCAACGAGCAGTACTTC; CDR3: CASSRDRIGNEQYF
size: once; D: NA; V: TRBV27; J: TRBJ1-5; DNA: TGTGCCAGCAGAAAAAACAGGGATCCTTATAGCAATCAGCCCCAGCATTTT; CDR3: CASRKNRDPYSNQPQHF
size: NA; D: TRBD1; V: TRBV19; J: TRBJ2-7; DNA: TGTGCCAGTAGAGGACAGGGCCCGGCCTACGAGCAGTACTTC; CDR3: CASRGQGPAYEQYF
size: few; D: TRBD2; V: TRBV10-2; J: TRBJ2-3; DNA: TGCGCCAGCAGTACTAGCGGGAGTGGAGGTATCACAGATACGCAGTATTTT; CDR3: CASSTSGSGGITDTQYF
size: few; D: TRBD2; V: TRBV5-1; J: TRBJ2-2; DNA: TGCGCCAGCAGCTTTCCGGGGAGGGCCGGGGAGCTGTTTTTT; CDR3: CASSFPGRAGELFF